The TCR beta chain described here comes from a study of blood T cell repertoires in COVID-19. The data were produced by immunoSEQ multiplex PCR, yet TCRdb's version contains in-frame clones alone and is incomplete. The sample contains about 280,000 clones, nearly 90% of which appear only once. Sequencing input: peripheral blood. This TCR was sampled from a man in his late teens or twenties with active or convalescent COVID-19.

CDR3 sequence: CASSPRTGGGDTDTQYF. The CDR3 bases are TGTGCCAGCAGCCCTCGGACAGGCGGAGGCGACACAGATACGCAGTATTTT. The V gene is TRBV13, the J gene TRBJ2-3, with TRBD1 matching 7 bases. CDR1 PRHDT and CDR2 FYEKMQ come from the germline V gene (reference sequence). V shed 5 bases, J shed 2 bases, and the junction held 13 bases outside the gene matches. This CDR3 has 17 amino acids. Full variable domain (outside the CDR3, taken from reference TRBV13 and TRBJ2-3): AAGVIQSPRHLIKEKRETATLKCYPIPRHDTVYWYQQGPGQDPQFLISFYEKMQSDKGSIPDRFSAQQFSDYHSELNMSSLELGDSALYFCASSPRTGGGDTDTQYFGPGTRLTVL.